The 5 T cell receptor beta chains given below trace back to one sample, sequenced in a study of breast tumors, draining lymph nodes, adjacent tissues. TCRdb independently ran MiXCR on the multiplex PCR reads; one entry per CDR3 protein. The sample has some 170,000 distinct CDR3 sequences; 30% to 40% are singletons. Samples came from axillary lymph nodes draining the breast cancer. Sequenced material: axillary lymph node tissue. The receptors come from a female donor with breast cancer. Some clones in this sample may be carry-over from other donors' samples.

This clonotype was observed at least ten times. V is TRBV11-2 and J is TRBJ2-5; tentatively, D is TRBD1 or TRBD2 (5 bases each). Trimming cost V 8 bases and J 4 bases, with 17 bases left between them. The germline gives CDR1 SGHAT, CDR2 FQNNGV. The CDR3 length is 14 residues. In DNA form, the CDR3 reads TGTGCCAGCCGCTCGCCGGGGACCCCAGAGACCCAGTACTTC. Translation: CASRSPGTPETQYF.

In regard to this clonotype: A much larger clone lies a single base off, so this may be a read error. This rearrangement joins TRBV6-2 or TRBV6-3 to TRBJ1-5, with D maybe TRBD1 (5 bases). The CDR3 loop spans 14 amino acids. The V gene's germline CDR1 is MNHEY and CDR2 SVGEGT. In DNA form, the CDR3 reads TGTGCCAGCAGTCGAGACAGACCCAATCGGCCCCAGCATTTT. Amino acids: CASSRDRPNRPQHF.

This rearrangement joins TRBV6-6 to TRBJ1-6, with 8 bases matching TRBD1. The CDR3 is 15 amino acids. Trimming took 6 bases from V and 6 from J; bases not matched to a gene: 7. Germline assignment: CDR1 MNHNY and CDR2 SVGAGI (reference sequence). Here the CDR3 reads CASSRGQAVNSPLHF. The DNA for the CDR3 is TGTGCCAGCAGCCGGGGACAGGCCGTTAATTCACCCCTCCACTTT.

This clonotype was seen ten or more times. The chain has TRBV30 and TRBJ2-5; 8 positions match TRBD1. Germline CDR1 and CDR2: GTSNPN and SVGIG (reference sequence). CDR3 length equals 14 residues. The V and J ends lost 0 bases and 4 bases, in that order; junction bases with no gene match: 4. CDR3 amino acids: CAWSVQGGTETQYF. DNA of the CDR3: TGTGCCTGGAGTGTACAGGGGGGAACAGAGACCCAGTACTTC.

This clonotype showed up just once. The chain is built from TRBV12-5 and TRBJ2-7, with D maybe TRBD1 (5 bases). Trimming removed 2 bases from V and 0 bases from J, with 11 bases in between. Germline V gene sequence: CDR1 LGHNT, CDR2 FRNRAP. The CDR3 has 15 amino acids. The CDR3 is CASGLPRTHSYEQYF. Written as DNA, the CDR3 is TGTGCTAGTGGTTTGCCCCGGACACACTCCTACGAGCAGTACTTC.